This T cell receptor (beta chain) was identified during a study of tumor and adjacent non-tumor tissue in lung cancer. The wider study: Patients comprised some eleven adenocarcinoma, a couple of squamous cell carcinoma and 1 small cell lung cancer.

Comment on this clonotype: Its antigen is currently unknown. An end of the junction differs from the germline gene, which may be a read error.

Three rounds of nested PCR, following a modified ARM-PCR protocol, produced the TCRbeta library. TCRdb fed the multiplex PCR reads into MiXCR, producing one record per CDR3 protein. This sample carries more than 85,000 distinct CDR3 sequences, approximately 80% of them seen once, and the ten largest clones take 20% to 25%. Study results and limitations: TCR diversity was significantly greater in tumor than normal lung tissue.

CDR3 length: 16 amino acids. Germline CDR1 MGHRA, CDR2 YSYEKL. This sample's RNA came from whole unsorted tissue. The receptor was isolated from a man in his 70s with non-small cell lung cancer. The rearrangement uses TRBV4-1 and TRBJ1-1, with D possibly matching TRBD1 (6 bases). The specimen sequenced was lung tumor tissue. CDR3 coding DNA: TGCGCCAGTAGCCAAGATCTGAGGGGGAGGGACACTGAAGCTTTCTTT. Encoded protein: CASSQDLRGRDTEAFF.